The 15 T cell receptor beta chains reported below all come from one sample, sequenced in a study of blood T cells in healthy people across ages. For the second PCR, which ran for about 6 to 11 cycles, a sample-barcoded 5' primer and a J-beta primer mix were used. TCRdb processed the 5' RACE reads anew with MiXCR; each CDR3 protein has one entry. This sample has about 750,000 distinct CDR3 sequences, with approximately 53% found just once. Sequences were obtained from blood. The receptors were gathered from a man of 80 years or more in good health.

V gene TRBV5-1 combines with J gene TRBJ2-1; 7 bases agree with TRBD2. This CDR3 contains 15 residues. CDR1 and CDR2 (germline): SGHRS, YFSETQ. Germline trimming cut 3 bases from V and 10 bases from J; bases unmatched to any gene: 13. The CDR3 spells CASSSSSGWSYEQFF. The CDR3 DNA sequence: TGCGCCAGCAGCTCTTCTAGCGGTTGGAGCTACGAGCAGTTCTTC.

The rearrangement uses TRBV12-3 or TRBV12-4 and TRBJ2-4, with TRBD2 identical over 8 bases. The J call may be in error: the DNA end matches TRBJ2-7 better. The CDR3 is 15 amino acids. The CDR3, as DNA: TGTGCCAGCAGTTCACCACCGGGAGGGATTCTCGAGCAGTACTTC. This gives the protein CASSSPPGGILEQYF.

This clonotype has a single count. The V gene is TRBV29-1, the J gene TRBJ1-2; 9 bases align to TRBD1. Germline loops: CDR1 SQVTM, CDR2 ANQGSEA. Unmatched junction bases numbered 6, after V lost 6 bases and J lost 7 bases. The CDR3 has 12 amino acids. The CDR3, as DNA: TGCAGCGTACGGACAGGGGAGGTTGGCTACACCTTC. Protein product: CSVRTGEVGYTF.

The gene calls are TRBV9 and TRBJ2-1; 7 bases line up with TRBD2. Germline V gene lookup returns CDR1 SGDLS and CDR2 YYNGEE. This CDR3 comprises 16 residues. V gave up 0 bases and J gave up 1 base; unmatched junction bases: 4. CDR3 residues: CASSVGASGSYNEQFF. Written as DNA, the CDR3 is TGTGCCAGCAGCGTAGGAGCTAGCGGTTCCTACAATGAGCAGTTCTTC.

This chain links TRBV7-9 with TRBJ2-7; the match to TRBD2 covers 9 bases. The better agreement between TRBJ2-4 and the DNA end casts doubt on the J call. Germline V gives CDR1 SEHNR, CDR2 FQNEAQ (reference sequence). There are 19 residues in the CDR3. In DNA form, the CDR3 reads TGTGCCAGCAGCTTAGTGGGCCTGGGCGGGAGGGCCCTCGAAAACATTCAGTACTTC. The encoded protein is CASSLVGLGGRALENIQYF.

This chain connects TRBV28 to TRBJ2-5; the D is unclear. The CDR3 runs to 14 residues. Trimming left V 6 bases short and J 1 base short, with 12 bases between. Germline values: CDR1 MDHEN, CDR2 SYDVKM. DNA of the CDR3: TGTGCCAGCAGACCGGCCTTCCGCCAAGAGACCCAGTACTTC. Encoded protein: CASRPAFRQETQYF.

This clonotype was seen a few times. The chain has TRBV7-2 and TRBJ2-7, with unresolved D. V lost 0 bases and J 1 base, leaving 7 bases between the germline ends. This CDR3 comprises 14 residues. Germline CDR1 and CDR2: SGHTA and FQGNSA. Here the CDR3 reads CASSLALISYEQYF. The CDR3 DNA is TGTGCCAGCAGCTTAGCGCTAATTTCCTACGAGCAGTACTTC.

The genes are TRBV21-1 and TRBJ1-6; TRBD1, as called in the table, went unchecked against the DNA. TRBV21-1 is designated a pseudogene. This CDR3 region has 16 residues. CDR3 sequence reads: CASSKWRQGAFSPLHF. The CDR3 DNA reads TGTGCCAGCAGCAAATGGCGACAGGGTGCCTTTTCACCCCTCCACTTT.

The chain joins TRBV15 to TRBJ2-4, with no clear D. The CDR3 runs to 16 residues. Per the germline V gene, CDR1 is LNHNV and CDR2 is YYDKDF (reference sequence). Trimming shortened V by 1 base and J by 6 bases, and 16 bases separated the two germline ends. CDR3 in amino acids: CATSRGSVGSLNIQYF. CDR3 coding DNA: TGTGCCACCAGCAGAGGATCTGTTGGGTCCCTAAACATTCAGTACTTC.

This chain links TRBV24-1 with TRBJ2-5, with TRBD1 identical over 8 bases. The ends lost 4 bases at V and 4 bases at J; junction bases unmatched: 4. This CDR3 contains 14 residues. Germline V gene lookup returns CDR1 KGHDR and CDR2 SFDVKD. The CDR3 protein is CATSDPGGRETQYF. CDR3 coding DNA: TGTGCCACCAGTGACCCAGGGGGCAGAGAGACCCAGTACTTC.

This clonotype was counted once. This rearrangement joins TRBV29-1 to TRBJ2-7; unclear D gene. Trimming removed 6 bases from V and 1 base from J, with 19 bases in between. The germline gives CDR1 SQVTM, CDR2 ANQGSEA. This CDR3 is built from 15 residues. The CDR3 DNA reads TGCAGCGTCCTAGGTGGGCGGCTTTGGTCCTACGAGCAGTACTTC. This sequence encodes CSVLGGRLWSYEQYF.

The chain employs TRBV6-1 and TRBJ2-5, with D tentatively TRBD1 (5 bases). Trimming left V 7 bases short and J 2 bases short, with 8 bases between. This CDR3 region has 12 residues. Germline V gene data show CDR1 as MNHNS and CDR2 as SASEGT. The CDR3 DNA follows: TGTGCCAGCAATAACAGGCAAGAGACCCAGTACTTC. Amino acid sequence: CASNNRQETQYF.

CDR3 sequence (DNA): TGCAGCGTTGCAGGACTTCCACGCGCAGCGAGCTCCTACAATGAGCAGTTCTTC. It yields the protein CSVAGLPRAASSYNEQFF. This chain uses TRBV29-1 with TRBJ2-1, with a weak D call TRBD2 (5 bases). V lost 4 bases and J lost 0, with 22 bases in between. CDR3 length: 18 residues. Germline CDR1 SQVTM, CDR2 ANQGSEA.

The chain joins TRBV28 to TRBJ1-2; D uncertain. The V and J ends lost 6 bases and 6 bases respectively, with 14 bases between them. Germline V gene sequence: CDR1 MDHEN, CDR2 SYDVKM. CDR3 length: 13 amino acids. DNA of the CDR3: TGTGCCAGCAGCTCGACGGGAGGAGATGGCTACACCTTC. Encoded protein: CASSSTGGDGYTF.

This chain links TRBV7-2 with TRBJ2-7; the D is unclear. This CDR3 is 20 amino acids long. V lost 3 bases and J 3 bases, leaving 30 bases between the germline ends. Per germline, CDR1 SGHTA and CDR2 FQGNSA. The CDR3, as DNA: TGTGCCAGCAGCTTTTTAGCCGGGTCTGTGGGCCCGTCTCAGTTCTACGAGCAGTACTTC. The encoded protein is CASSFLAGSVGPSQFYEQYF.